This T cell receptor (beta chain) was identified during a study of blood T cell repertoires in COVID-19. The method was immunoSEQ multiplex PCR; TCRdb's version includes in-frame clones alone and lacks a portion of them. This sample carries about 94,000 clones, around 82% of them seen once, and the ten largest clones take around 6.5%. The CDR3 contains 14 residues. V lost 5 bases and J lost 3; bases outside the gene matches: 5. Germline V gene lookup returns CDR1 PRHDT and CDR2 FYEKMQ (reference sequence). The genes are TRBV13 and TRBJ1-1, with 8 bases identical to TRBD1. Specimen: peripheral blood. This receptor was obtained from a man between 60 and 75 years old with acute or convalescent COVID-19. CDR3 bases: TGTGCCAGCAGCCGAGGACAGGGCTACACTGAAGCTTTCTTT. Its protein is CASSRGQGYTEAFF.